Listed here are 13 T cell receptor beta chains from one sample, sequenced in a study of blood T cell repertoires in COVID-19. The data were produced by immunoSEQ multiplex PCR, yet TCRdb's version contains in-frame clones alone and is incomplete. The data show 220,000 or so clones, 82% seen once. Sequencing input: peripheral blood. These receptor sequences come from a woman at least 80 years old with COVID-19, enrolled during active disease.

The rearrangement links TRBV7-8 to TRBJ1-3; weak D call: TRBD1 (5 bases). V was clipped by 4 bases and J by 0 bases, with 7 bases between them. CDR1 SGHVS and CDR2 FQNEAQ come from the germline V gene. The CDR3 totals 14 residues. This CDR3 is CASSSTDSGNTIYF. CDR3 sequence (DNA): TGTGCCAGCAGCTCGACAGACTCTGGAAACACCATATATTTT.

This clone was seen once. The chain has TRBV25-1 and TRBJ2-5; 9 nucleotides agree with TRBD2. CDR1 and CDR2 (germline): MGHDK, SYGVNS. After removal of 3 bases from V and 3 bases from J, the junction contained 8 bases not matched to a gene. The CDR3 runs to 16 residues. The DNA for the CDR3 is TGTGCCAGCAGTGATCGAAGCGGGAGGACGGAAGAGACCCAGTACTTC. This sequence encodes CASSDRSGRTEETQYF.

This rearrangement joins TRBV11-3 to TRBJ2-1, with 9 bases fitting TRBD1. The CDR3 is 18 amino acids. Per germline, CDR1 SGHNT and CDR2 YENEEA. The V segment lost 1 base and the J segment 5 bases; nucleotides outside the gene matches: 12. CDR3 DNA: TGTGCCAGCAGCTTAGGAAGAGGTTACAGGGGGCCCAACAATGAGCAGTTCTTC. Its protein is CASSLGRGYRGPNNEQFF.

Only a few counts were recorded for this clone. This chain uses TRBV7-2 with TRBJ1-3, with a weak D call TRBD1 (5 bases). Germline V gene sequence: CDR1 SGHTA, CDR2 FQGNSA. The germline V and J ends were trimmed by 8 bases and 2 bases, with 16 bases remaining between them. This CDR3 has 15 amino acids. DNA of the CDR3: TGTGCCAGCGGACCAGACAGCTTCCCTGGAAACACCATATATTTT. This sequence encodes CASGPDSFPGNTIYF. The full variable domain, with the rest looked up from reference TRBV7-2 and TRBJ1-3, is GAGVSQSPSNKVTEKGKDVELRCDPISGHTALYWYRQSLGQGLEFLIYFQGNSAPDKSGLPSDRFSAERTGGSVSTLTIQRTQQEDSAVYLCASGPDSFPGNTIYFGEGSWLTVV.

This rearrangement joins TRBV5-1 to TRBJ1-1, with 8 bases lining up with TRBD1. The CDR3 has 15 amino acids. Germline trimming cut 4 bases from V and 0 bases from J; bases unmatched to any gene: 5. Germline CDR1 and CDR2: SGHRS and YFSETQ. The CDR3 loop reads CASSPRQGLNTEAFF. The CDR3 DNA sequence: TGCGCCAGCAGCCCACGACAGGGGTTGAACACTGAAGCTTTCTTT.

The chain combines TRBV5-4 with TRBJ2-7; TRBD1 matches at 7 bases. Germline V CDR1 and CDR2: SGHNT, YYREEE (reference sequence). With V trimmed by 5 bases and J by 3 bases, 8 bases remained unmatched. This CDR3 is built from 14 residues. The CDR3 reads CASSRDSEFYEQYF. CDR3 sequence (DNA): TGTGCCAGCAGTCGGGACAGTGAGTTCTACGAGCAGTACTTC.

The chain carries TRBV5-1 and TRBJ2-5, with a possible D match to TRBD2 (6 bases). Trimming stripped 1 base from V and 5 bases from J, with 12 bases between. The CDR3 covers 14 residues. Germline-derived CDR1 and CDR2 are SGHRS and YFSETQ. This CDR3 reads CASSLFTGEETQYF. The CDR3 bases are TGCGCCAGCAGCTTGTTTACGGGGGAGGAGACCCAGTACTTC. Full variable domain (outside the CDR3, taken from reference TRBV5-1 and TRBJ2-5): KAGVTQTPRYLIKTRGQQVTLSCSPISGHRSVSWYQQTPGQGLQFLFEYFSETQRNKGNFPGRFSGRQFSNSRSEMNVSTLELGDSALYLCASSLFTGEETQYFGPGTRLLVL.

This clone was seen only once. V usage is TRBV7-9 and J usage is TRBJ1-5; 8 positions match TRBD1. The germline V gene has CDR1 SEHNR and CDR2 FQNEAQ (reference sequence). Trimming took 1 base from V and 2 from J; bases not matched to a gene: 1. CDR3 length: 15 amino acids. For the CDR3, the DNA is TGTGCCAGCAGCTTAGAGGGACAGGGCAATCAGCCCCAGCATTTT. Translated: CASSLEGQGNQPQHF.

This chain links TRBV30 with TRBJ1-2; D ambiguous. Looked up from germline, CDR1 is GTSNPN and CDR2 is SVGIG (reference sequence). The CDR3 consists of 13 residues. Trimming stripped 0 bases from V and 7 bases from J, with 12 bases between. CDR3 sequence (DNA): TGTGCCTGGAGTGTTTTTGGGAGTGGTGGCTACACCTTC. The encoded protein is CAWSVFGSGGYTF.

The rearrangement uses TRBV6-5 and TRBJ1-4, with 9 bases that match TRBD1. The germline CDR1 and CDR2 sequences are MNHEY and SVGAGI. This CDR3 has 15 residues. V shed 5 bases and J 4 bases; nucleotides not matched to a gene: 5. CDR3 in amino acids: CASSRQGGGNEKLFF. CDR3 nucleotides: TGTGCCAGCAGTAGACAGGGGGGCGGTAATGAAAAACTGTTTTTT.

The chain has TRBV3-1 (or the pseudogene TRBV3-2) and TRBJ1-2; no reliable D call. Germline V gives CDR1 LGHDT, CDR2 YNNKEL (reference sequence). The CDR3 spans 16 residues. V was pared by 2 bases and J by 8 bases, with 21 bases between. The CDR3 protein is CASSQRAREGVGGYTF. CDR3 DNA sequence: TGTGCCAGCAGCCAACGGGCCCGGGAGGGAGTAGGGGGCTACACCTTC.

The chain uses TRBV11-2 and TRBJ1-5; D ambiguous. The CDR3 is 13 amino acids. Trimming left V 4 bases short and J 9 bases short, with 13 bases between. Germline values: CDR1 SGHAT, CDR2 FQNNGV. The CDR3 loop is CASSSSGLPPQHF. CDR3 coding DNA: TGTGCCAGCAGCTCCTCAGGACTTCCGCCCCAGCATTTT.

The CDR3 DNA is TGTGCCAGCAGCATGGGGACAGGGGGAATAGATGGCTACACCTTC. Encoded protein: CASSMGTGGIDGYTF. The rearrangement joins TRBV11-1 to TRBJ1-2; 11 bases align to TRBD1. The V gene end was trimmed by 5 bases and the J gene end by 6 bases; junction bases not matched to a gene: 8. The length of the CDR3 is 15 residues. Germline values: CDR1 SGHAT, CDR2 FQDESV (reference sequence). The variable domain in full, completed from reference TRBV11-1 and TRBJ1-2, reads EAEVAQSPRYKITEKSQAVAFWCDPISGHATLYWYRQILGQGPELLVQFQDESVVDDSQLPKDRFSAERLKGVDSTLKIQPAELGDSAMYLCASSMGTGGIDGYTFGSGTRLTVV.